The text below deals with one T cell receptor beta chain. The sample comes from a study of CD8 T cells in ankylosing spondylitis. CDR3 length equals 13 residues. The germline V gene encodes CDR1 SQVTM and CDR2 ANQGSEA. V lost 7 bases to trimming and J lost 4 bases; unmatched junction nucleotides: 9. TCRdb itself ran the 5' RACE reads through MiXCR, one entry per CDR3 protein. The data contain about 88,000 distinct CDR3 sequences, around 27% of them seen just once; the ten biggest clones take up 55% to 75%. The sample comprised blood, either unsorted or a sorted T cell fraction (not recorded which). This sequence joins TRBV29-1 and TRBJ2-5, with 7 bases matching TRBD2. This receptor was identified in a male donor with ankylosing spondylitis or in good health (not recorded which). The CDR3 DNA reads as TGCAGCGCCCGGACTAGTCTGCTAGAGACCCAGTACTTC. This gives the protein CSARTSLLETQYF.